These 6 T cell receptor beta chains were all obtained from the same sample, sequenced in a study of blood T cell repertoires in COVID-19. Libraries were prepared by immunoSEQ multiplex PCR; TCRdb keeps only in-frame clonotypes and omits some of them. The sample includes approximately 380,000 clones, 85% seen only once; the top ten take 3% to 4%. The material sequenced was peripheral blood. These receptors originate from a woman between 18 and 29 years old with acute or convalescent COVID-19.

CDR3 nucleotide sequence: TGTGCCTGGAGTGTACCCGGGAGCACTGAAGCTTTCTTT. This gives the protein CAWSVPGSTEAFF. The chain links TRBV30 to TRBJ1-1; D unclear. This CDR3 has 13 residues. Per germline, CDR1 GTSNPN and CDR2 SVGIG (reference sequence). V dropped 0 bases and J dropped 4 bases, with 9 bases sitting between them.

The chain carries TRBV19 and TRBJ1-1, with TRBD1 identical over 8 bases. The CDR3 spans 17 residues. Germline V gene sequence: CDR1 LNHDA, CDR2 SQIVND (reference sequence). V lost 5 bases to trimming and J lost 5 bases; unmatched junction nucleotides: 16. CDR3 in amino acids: CASSYWAGGKLITEAFF. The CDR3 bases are TGTGCCAGTAGTTACTGGGCAGGGGGCAAGTTGATAACTGAAGCTTTCTTT.

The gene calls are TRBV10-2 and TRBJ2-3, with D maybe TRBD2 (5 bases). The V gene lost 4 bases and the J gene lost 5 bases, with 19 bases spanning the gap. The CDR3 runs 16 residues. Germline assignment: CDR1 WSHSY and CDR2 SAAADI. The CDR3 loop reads CASSGISGLAEDTQYF. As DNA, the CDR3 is TGCGCCAGCAGTGGGATAAGCGGACTGGCTGAAGATACGCAGTATTTT.

CDR3 amino acids: CASSQDHKRAGVYTEAFF. The DNA for the CDR3 is TGTGCCAGCAGCCAAGATCATAAAAGGGCAGGGGTGTACACTGAAGCTTTCTTT. The chain couples TRBV3-1 (or the pseudogene TRBV3-2) to TRBJ1-1, with D possibly TRBD1 on 6 matching bases. The CDR3 is 18 amino acids. From germline, CDR1 is LGHDT and CDR2 YNNKEL (reference sequence). V lost 0 bases to trimming and J lost 3 bases, with 20 bases between them.

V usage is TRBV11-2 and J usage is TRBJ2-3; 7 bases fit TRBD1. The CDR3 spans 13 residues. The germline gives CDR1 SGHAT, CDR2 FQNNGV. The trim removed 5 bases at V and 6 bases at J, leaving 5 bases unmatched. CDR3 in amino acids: CASSKQGVDTQYF. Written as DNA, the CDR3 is TGTGCCAGCAGCAAGCAGGGGGTGGATACGCAGTATTTT.

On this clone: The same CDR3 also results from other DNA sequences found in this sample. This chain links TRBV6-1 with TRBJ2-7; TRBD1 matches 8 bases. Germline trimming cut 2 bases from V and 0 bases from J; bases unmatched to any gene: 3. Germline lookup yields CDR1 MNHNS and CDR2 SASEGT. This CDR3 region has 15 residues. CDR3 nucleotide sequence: TGTGCCAGCAGTGAACCCGGACAGGGCTCCTACGAGCAGTACTTC. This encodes CASSEPGQGSYEQYF.